The 7 T cell receptor beta chains given below trace back to one sample, sequenced in a study of shared clonotypes between healthy human individuals. Here immunoSEQ multiplex PCR was the method, and the copy in TCRdb shows in-frame clones only, minus some. Among roughly 1,500,000 clones listed, 95% to 99% were seen once. The sample taken for sequencing was naive CD4+ T cells sorted from blood. The subset was: CD45RA+ positively selected. The receptors derive from a man in his thirties or forties in good health.

The chain combines TRBV5-5 with TRBJ2-7, with TRBD1 matching 7 bases. CDR1 and CDR2 (germline): SGHKS, YYEKEE (reference sequence). V shed 0 bases and J 0 bases; nucleotides not matched to a gene: 3. The length of the CDR3 is 15 residues. CDR3 DNA: TGTGCCAGCAGCTTGGTAGGGGGCGCCTCCTACGAGCAGTACTTC. Amino acids: CASSLVGGASYEQYF. Using reference TRBV5-5 and TRBJ2-7 for the parts outside the CDR3, the full variable domain is DAGVTQSPTHLIKTRGQQVTLRCSPISGHKSVSWYQQVLGQGPQFIFQYYEKEERGRGNFPDRFSARQFPNYSSELNVNALLLGDSALYLCASSLVGGASYEQYFGPGTRLTVT.

This clone was detected once. CDR3 DNA sequence: TGTGCCAGCAGTTTAGATCCTAGCGGGAGAGGAGAGACCCAGTACTTC. Protein product: CASSLDPSGRGETQYF. This chain connects TRBV27 to TRBJ2-5, with TRBD2 identical over 10 bases. The CDR3 runs to 16 residues. CDR1 and CDR2 from the germline V gene are MNHEY and SMNVEV (reference sequence). Unmatched junction bases numbered 7, after V lost 2 bases and J lost 4 bases.

V is TRBV6-1 and J is TRBJ2-7; 7 bases agree with TRBD2. The CDR3 sequence is 16 residues long. The germline CDR1 and CDR2 sequences are MNHNS and SASEGT. V lost 3 bases and J lost 4; bases outside the gene matches: 12. CDR3 residues: CASSDWASGPLYEQYF. CDR3 coding DNA: TGTGCCAGCAGTGATTGGGCTAGCGGACCTTTATACGAGCAGTACTTC.

V gene TRBV6-5 combines with J gene TRBJ2-7; possibly TRBD2 for D (5 bases). This CDR3 contains 14 residues. The V gene's germline CDR1 is MNHEY and CDR2 SVGAGI. The V end lost 0 bases, the J end lost 0 bases, and 6 bases lay between the germline ends. The CDR3 is CASSYSGNSYEQYF. DNA of the CDR3: TGTGCCAGCAGTTACTCCGGGAACTCCTACGAGCAGTACTTC.

The V and J genes are TRBV7-8 and TRBJ2-1; 7 bases map to TRBD2. The J segment lost 4 bases and the V segment lost 2 bases, leaving 5 bases of the junction unmatched. Germline CDR1 is SGHVS and CDR2 is FQNEAQ. There are 15 residues in the CDR3. The CDR3, as DNA: TGTGCCAGCAGCTTACGGAGGGAGGGGTACAATGAGCAGTTCTTC. The encoded protein is CASSLRREGYNEQFF.

The chain has TRBV4-1 and TRBJ1-4; a weak D match, TRBD1 (6 bases). The CDR3 has 18 amino acids. Germline loops: CDR1 MGHRA, CDR2 YSYEKL. The V gene lost 1 base and the J gene lost 0 bases, with 15 bases spanning the gap. CDR3 DNA: TGCGCCAGCAGCCAAGCCTCCACCGGGACACCAACTAATGAAAAACTGTTTTTT. Translating it yields CASSQASTGTPTNEKLFF.

The V call is TRBV6-5, the J call TRBJ2-7, with a tentative D call TRBD1 (5 bases). Trimming left V 10 bases short and J 5 bases short, with 18 bases between. The CDR3 sequence is 13 residues long. Germline V lookup: CDR1 MNHEY, CDR2 SVGAGI. CDR3 residues: CATQTRVFNEQYF. The DNA of the CDR3 is TGTGCCACTCAAACCAGGGTATTCAACGAGCAGTACTTC.